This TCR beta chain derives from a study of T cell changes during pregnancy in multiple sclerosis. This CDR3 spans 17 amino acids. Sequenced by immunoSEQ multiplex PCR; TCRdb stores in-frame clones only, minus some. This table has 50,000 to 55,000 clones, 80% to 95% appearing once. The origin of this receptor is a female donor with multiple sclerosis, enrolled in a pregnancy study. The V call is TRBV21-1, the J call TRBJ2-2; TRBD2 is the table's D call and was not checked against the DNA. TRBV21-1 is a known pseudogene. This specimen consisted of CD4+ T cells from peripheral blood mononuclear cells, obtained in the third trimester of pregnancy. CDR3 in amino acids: CASSPRLAGGRTGELFF. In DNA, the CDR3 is TGTGCCAGCAGCCCCCGACTAGCGGGGGGGCGCACCGGGGAGCTGTTTTTT.